This TCR beta chain was retrieved from a study of blood T cell repertoires in COVID-19. Study background: Samples came from the United States, Italy and Spain, spanning acute and convalescent COVID-19. PBMCs, B-cell-depleted T cells, or T cells were the source of the cDNA or gDNA that made up the material.

CDR1 and CDR2 from the germline V gene are DFQATT and SNEGSKA (reference sequence). V was shortened by 3 bases and J by 3 bases, with 6 bases between the two germline ends. The CDR3 extends over 12 amino acids. Original handling: Scientists estimated how many nucleated cells there were by amplifying reference gene primers. Clones were sequenced by immunoSEQ multiplex PCR, and TCRdb holds only the in-frame ones, with some missing. V, J and clone size are taken as reported in that table, and D and trimming were inferred from the DNA itself. The repertoire holds about 160,000 clones, with just over 90% as singletons.

The sample consisted of peripheral blood. This TCR was recovered from a man between 18 and 35 years old with acute or convalescent COVID-19. The chain couples TRBV20-1 to TRBJ1-3; D is undetermined. The DNA for the CDR3 is TGCAGTGCTAGTCCGGGTGGAAACACCATATATTTT. This gives the protein CSASPGGNTIYF.